This T cell receptor beta chain derives from a study of monozygotic twins with inflammatory bowel disease. The CDR3 runs to 15 residues. Germline CDR1 reads SGDLS; CDR2 reads YYNGEE. Researchers used template switching to add UMIs featuring a 6-nucleotide sample barcode. After re-calling the 5' RACE reads, TCRdb lists one entry per CDR3 protein, DNA absent. Its clone listing holds about 420,000 distinct CDR3 sequences. Study results and caveats: Researchers report that IBD patients shared fewer clonotypes with others than healthy twins, especially amid disease activity. Added variability in patient repertoires may stem from differing immunosuppressive treatments. Distinction of different T cell subtypes was not possible.

Comment on this clonotype: The antigen is unknown.

This sequence was found in a human donor with ulcerative colitis or Crohn's disease, or a healthy co-twin of an affected twin (not recorded which). V and J are TRBV9 and TRBJ1-5. Sequenced sample: blood. The CDR3 loop reads CASSVDGYSNQPQHF.